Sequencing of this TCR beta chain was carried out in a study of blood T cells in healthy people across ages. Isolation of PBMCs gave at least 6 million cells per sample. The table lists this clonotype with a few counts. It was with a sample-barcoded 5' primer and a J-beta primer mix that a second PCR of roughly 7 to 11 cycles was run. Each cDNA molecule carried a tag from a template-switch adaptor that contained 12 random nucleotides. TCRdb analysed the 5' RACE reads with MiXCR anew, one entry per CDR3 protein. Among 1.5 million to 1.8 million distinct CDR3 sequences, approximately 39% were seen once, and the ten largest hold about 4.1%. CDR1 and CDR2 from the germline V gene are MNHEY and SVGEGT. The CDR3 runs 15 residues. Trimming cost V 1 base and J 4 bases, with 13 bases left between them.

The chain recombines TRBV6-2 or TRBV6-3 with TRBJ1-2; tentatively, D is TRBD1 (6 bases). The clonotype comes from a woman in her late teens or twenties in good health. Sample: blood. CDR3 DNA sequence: TGTGCCAGCAGTTACTTTCCACAGGGACTCTATGGCTACACCTTC. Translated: CASSYFPQGLYGYTF.